The TCR beta chain under discussion was sequenced for a study of beta chain features in type 1 diabetes. Regarding the study as a whole: Across all four CD4+ subsets, people with type 1 diabetes showed modestly shorter TCRB CDR3s.

The sequenced template was cDNA made from the entire isolated RNA. Approximately 3.7 million reads per sample on average were obtained from naive, central memory and regulatory T cell samples. The table came from immunoSEQ multiplex PCR; TCRdb's copy has only in-frame clones and leaves some out. The sample holds 300,000 to 400,000 clones, 9.6% seen once. With 10 bases removed from V and 3 bases from J, the gap between germline ends came to 13 bases. Germline CDR1 is WSHSY and CDR2 is SAAADI. The CDR3 is made up of 13 amino acids. There was one heparinised blood draw per donor, averaging roughly 120 mL. Isolation of CD4+ naive, central memory, regulatory and stem cell-like memory cells was achieved by sorting via CD45RO/CCR7/CD25/CD127/CD95/CD27. This clone has a handful of counts. What it binds is not known.

The rearrangement uses TRBV10-2 and TRBJ1-3; D is possibly TRBD1 (5 bases). The sequence came from a young man with type 1 diabetes. The source material was central memory CD4+ T cells from blood. The CDR3 nucleotides are TGCGCCACCCTGCGGGGGGTTGGAAACACCATATATTTT. Amino acids: CATLRGVGNTIYF.